This T cell receptor beta chain was recovered during a study of molecular identifiers for immune sequencing clone quantification. The study's findings and limits: Sizes of highly expanded clones could be underestimated through identical TCRs sharing a barcode.

About this clonotype: The antigen is undetermined. A much larger clonotype is one base distant, so this may be a read error. The missing conserved phenylalanine or tryptophan at the end of this CDR3 makes a read error likely.

CDR1 and CDR2 from the germline V gene are SEHNR and FQNEAQ (reference sequence). V lost 5 bases and J lost 6; bases outside the gene matches: 6. CDR3 size: 13 residues. TCRdb re-called the PCR reads with MiXCR, one entry per CDR3 protein. The table records just under 65,000 distinct CDR3 sequences, about a fifth of them present only once. This receptor was taken from a human donor in good health. Some libraries in this study had Jurkat cell RNA spiked in. Material for sequencing was naive CD8+ T cells from blood, with Jurkat cell RNA spiked in. Subset specified: FACS-sorted CD8+CD4-CCR7+CD45RA+ naive T cells. The J gene is TRBJ1-1, the V gene TRBV7-9; 7 bases map to TRBD1. As DNA, the CDR3 is TGTGCCAGCAGCCAGACAGGGAAGGCTGAAGCTTTCTCT. The encoded protein is CASSQTGKAEAFS.